These T cell receptor beta chains were read from a single sample in a study of T-cell memory formation after mild COVID-19. TCRdb used MiXCR to reprocess the 5' RACE reads, holding one entry per CDR3 protein. The sample has roughly 610,000 distinct CDR3 sequences, roughly 17% seen once. The sample was PBMCs or a T cell subset sorted from them (not recorded which). These receptors were collected from an adult woman who had mild COVID-19 (a few samples of this study predate the infection). Cell type and time point are not known. CDR3s include the opening cysteine and the closing phenylalanine or tryptophan. D genes are given only for firm matches. Only some rows state a clone size, as once, few, many or a class for expanded clones.

CDR3: CATSDSPPEKTQYF
DNA: TGTGCCACCAGTGATTCTCCCCCTGAAAAGACCCAGTACTTC
V: TRBV24-1
J: TRBJ2-5
D: NA
size: NA

CDR3: CASTLTVSGANVLTF
DNA: TGTGCCAGCACCCTGACAGTCTCTGGGGCCAACGTCCTGACTTTC
V: TRBV6-5
J: TRBJ2-6
D: NA
size: many

CDR3: CSVEAGGEQYF
DNA: TGCAGCGTTGAAGCTGGGGGCGAGCAGTACTTC
V: TRBV29-1
J: TRBJ2-7
D: NA
size: NA

CDR3: CASSLGQGAQYF
DNA: TGTGCCAGCAGTTTAGGGCAGGGGGCCCAGTACTTC
V: TRBV27
J: TRBJ2-5
D: TRBD1
size: few

CDR3: CASSPGTDSYEQYF
DNA: TGTGCCAGCAGCCCCGGGACAGACTCCTACGAGCAGTACTTC
V: TRBV5-1
J: TRBJ2-7
D: TRBD1
size: many

CDR3: CASRATYEQYF
DNA: TGTGCCAGCAGGGCTACCTACGAGCAGTACTTC
V: TRBV7-9
J: TRBJ2-7
D: NA
size: NA

CDR3: CASTKRTLSQYF
DNA: TGTGCCAGCACCAAAAGAACACTTTCTCAGTATTTT
V: TRBV12-3/TRBV12-4
J: TRBJ2-3
D: NA
size: few

CDR3: CASSPPGMTGRADTQYF
DNA: TGTGCCAGCTCACCACCCGGTATGACGGGGCGCGCGGATACGCAGTATTTT
V: TRBV18
J: TRBJ2-3
D: NA
size: many

CDR3: CASSLEIRGASEAFF
DNA: TGTGCCAGCAGCTTAGAGATCCGTGGAGCGTCTGAAGCTTTCTTT
V: TRBV7-6
J: TRBJ1-1
D: NA
size: few

CDR3: CASSYGQGRNQPQHF
DNA: TGTGCCAGCAGTTACGGACAGGGGCGCAATCAGCCCCAGCATTTT
V: TRBV6-5
J: TRBJ1-5
D: TRBD1
size: NA

CDR3: CASSGTGTGGPATLQQQYF
DNA: TGTGCCAGCAGTGGCACCGGGACAGGGGGCCCCGCAACCCTCCAGCAGCAGTACTTC
V: TRBV2
J: TRBJ2-7
D: TRBD1
size: few

CDR3: CASSLALHSQETQYF
DNA: TGTGCCAGCAGCTTAGCGTTGCATAGCCAAGAGACCCAGTACTTC
V: TRBV7-8
J: TRBJ2-5
D: NA
size: few

CDR3: CASSFVGYRDPSSYNEQFF
DNA: TGTGCCAGCAGCTTCGTTGGGTACCGGGATCCGAGCTCCTACAATGAGCAGTTCTTC
V: TRBV7-9
J: TRBJ2-1
D: NA
size: few

CDR3: CASSIRLAGYYEQYF
DNA: TGTGCCAGTAGTATAAGACTAGCGGGCTACTACGAGCAGTACTTC
V: TRBV19
J: TRBJ2-7
D: TRBD2
size: NA

CDR3: CASSFGGVADTQYF
DNA: TGTGCCAGCAGTTTCGGGGGAGTGGCAGATACGCAGTATTTT
V: TRBV6-6
J: TRBJ2-3
D: NA
size: NA

CDR3: CASSEEGSINEKLFF
DNA: TGTGCCAGCAGTGAAGAAGGCTCCATTAATGAAAAACTGTTTTTT
V: TRBV6-1
J: TRBJ1-4
D: NA
size: NA

CDR3: CASSEVGTGNQYF
DNA: TGTGCCAGCAGTGAAGTTGGGACAGGGAACCAGTACTTC
V: TRBV2
J: TRBJ2-5
D: TRBD1
size: few

CDR3: CATSRFTTADTQYF
DNA: TGTGCCACCAGCAGGTTTACCACGGCAGATACGCAGTATTTT
V: TRBV15
J: TRBJ2-3
D: NA
size: few

CDR3: CASSQVYNLGNLGNTIYF
DNA: TGTGCCAGCAGCCAAGTTTACAACTTGGGGAATTTAGGAAACACCATATATTTT
V: TRBV3-1
J: TRBJ1-3
D: NA
size: NA

CDR3: CSVLGGGEQYF
DNA: TGCAGCGTTCTAGGGGGCGGCGAGCAGTACTTC
V: TRBV29-1
J: TRBJ2-7
D: TRBD1
size: few

CDR3: CASSPRAPQTNEQYF
DNA: TGTGCCAGCAGTCCGAGGGCGCCCCAGACTAACGAGCAGTACTTC
V: TRBV6-5
J: TRBJ2-7
D: NA
size: NA

CDR3: CATSIGGDSYEQYF
DNA: TGTGCCACCAGCATAGGGGGGGACTCCTACGAGCAGTACTTC
V: TRBV15
J: TRBJ2-7
D: NA
size: NA

CDR3: CATRAGTLKDTEAFF
DNA: TGTGCCACCAGGGCAGGGACCCTGAAGGACACTGAAGCTTTCTTT
V: TRBV24-1
J: TRBJ1-1
D: NA
size: NA

CDR3: CASSYRRTGGFNEQFF
DNA: TGTGCCAGCAGTTACCGCCGGACAGGGGGCTTCAATGAGCAGTTCTTC
V: TRBV6-5
J: TRBJ2-1
D: TRBD1
size: NA

CDR3: CASSVGDRGRVPGELFF
DNA: TGTGCCAGCAGCGTAGGCGACAGGGGGCGCGTTCCCGGGGAGCTGTTTTTT
V: TRBV9
J: TRBJ2-2
D: TRBD1
size: NA

CDR3: CASSLRGSQPQHF
DNA: TGTGCCAGCAGTTTGAGGGGTTCTCAGCCCCAGCATTTT
V: TRBV12-3/TRBV12-4
J: TRBJ1-5
D: NA
size: many

CDR3: CASSWTSGSPETQYF
DNA: TGTGCCAGCAGTTGGACTAGCGGGAGCCCTGAGACCCAGTACTTC
V: TRBV12-3/TRBV12-4
J: TRBJ2-5
D: TRBD2
size: NA

CDR3: CASSLPGQGSYEQYF
DNA: TGTGCCAGCAGCTTGCCCGGACAGGGCTCCTACGAGCAGTACTTC
V: TRBV5-4
J: TRBJ2-7
D: TRBD1
size: few

CDR3: CASSDQASNQPQHF
DNA: TGTGCCAGCAGTGACCAGGCCAGCAATCAGCCCCAGCATTTT
V: TRBV6-4
J: TRBJ1-5
D: NA
size: few

CDR3: CASSLAGPGEKLFF
DNA: TGTGCCAGCAGTTTGGCGGGGCCTGGGGAAAAACTGTTTTTT
V: TRBV12-3/TRBV12-4
J: TRBJ1-4
D: NA
size: few

CDR3: CASSVAGGTKNIQYF
DNA: TGTGCCAGCAGTGTTGCGGGAGGGACCAAAAACATTCAGTACTTC
V: TRBV28
J: TRBJ2-4
D: TRBD2
size: NA

CDR3: CASSLGVRRGVSANEQFF
DNA: TGTGCCAGCAGTTTAGGGGTGAGGCGGGGGGTCTCCGCCAATGAGCAGTTCTTC
V: TRBV12-3/TRBV12-4
J: TRBJ2-1
D: TRBD2
size: few

CDR3: CASSLMGRRDHYGYTF
DNA: TGTGCCAGCAGCTTGATGGGAAGAAGGGACCACTATGGCTACACCTTC
V: TRBV5-6
J: TRBJ1-2
D: NA
size: few